These 8 T cell receptor beta chains share one sample of origin, sequenced in a study of control samples from healthy donors and cancer patients. Some clones are missing from TCRdb's copy, which holds only in-frame ones; the method was immunoSEQ multiplex PCR. The data contain about 160,000 clones, 94% of them singletons. Sequencing was done on a sample of PBMCs. Every receptor here comes from a man in his fifties or sixties with colorectal cancer.

CDR3 loop: CASSSILDNRSGANVLTF. Written as DNA, the CDR3 is TGTGCCAGCAGCTCCATATTGGACAACCGCTCTGGGGCCAACGTCCTGACTTTC. The chain carries TRBV7-9 and TRBJ2-6; the D gene is possibly TRBD1 (5 bases). The CDR3 spans 18 residues. Germline loops: CDR1 SEHNR, CDR2 FQNEAQ (reference sequence). The V gene lost 4 bases and the J gene lost 0 bases, with 16 bases spanning the gap.

The chain recombines TRBV19 with TRBJ1-5; TRBD1 is a possible D gene (5 bases). The V gene lost 6 bases and the J gene lost 2 bases, with 11 bases spanning the gap. The CDR3 loop spans 14 amino acids. The germline V gene encodes CDR1 LNHDA and CDR2 SQIVND (reference sequence). CDR3: CASRGQGGNQPQHF. CDR3 DNA sequence: TGTGCCAGTAGAGGCCAGGGAGGCAATCAGCCCCAGCATTTT.

This chain joins TRBV6-6 and TRBJ2-7, with TRBD1 as a possible D gene (5 bases). This CDR3 has 13 residues. CDR1 is MNHNY, CDR2 SVGAGI, per germline (reference sequence). V lost 0 bases to trimming and J lost 6 bases, with 9 bases between them. The CDR3 reads CASSYSGQGEQYF. The CDR3 DNA follows: TGTGCCAGCAGTTACTCAGGGCAGGGCGAGCAGTACTTC.

The chain is built from TRBV12-3 or TRBV12-4 and TRBJ2-7, with unresolved D. V was cut by 5 bases and J by 0 bases, with 2 bases left in between. The CDR3 consists of 11 residues. Here the CDR3 reads CASSISYEQYF. CDR3 DNA sequence: TGTGCCAGCAGTATCTCCTACGAGCAGTACTTC.

The chain uses TRBV11-2 and TRBJ1-4; D perhaps matches TRBD1 (5 bases). V lost 2 bases and J 10 bases, leaving 11 bases between the germline ends. The CDR3 runs 13 residues. Germline V gene lookup returns CDR1 SGHAT and CDR2 FQNNGV. CDR3 region: CASSLLRDGKLFF. The CDR3 coding sequence is TGTGCCAGCAGCTTACTAAGGGACGGAAAACTGTTTTTT.

The chain's CDR3 is CASSIVGSGNTIYF. CDR3 sequence (DNA): TGTGCCAGTAGTATTGTGGGCTCTGGAAACACCATATATTTT. The chain employs TRBV19 and TRBJ1-3; D unclear. Germline assignment: CDR1 LNHDA and CDR2 SQIVND (reference sequence). This CDR3 is 14 amino acids long. Trimming left V 3 bases short and J 0 bases short, with 6 bases between.

The V gene is TRBV5-6, the J gene TRBJ1-1; no definite D call. Looked up from germline, CDR1 is SGHDT and CDR2 is YYEEEE. Trimming took 1 base from V and 4 from J, leaving 8 bases between them. The CDR3 spans 13 residues. The CDR3 is CASSLYLSTEAFF. The DNA of the CDR3 is TGTGCCAGCAGCTTGTACTTGAGCACTGAAGCTTTCTTT.

This clone appeared once. V usage is TRBV6-6 and J usage is TRBJ2-7; maybe TRBD2 (5 bases). The CDR3 extends over 11 amino acids. From germline, CDR1 is MNHNY and CDR2 SVGAGI (reference sequence). V was trimmed by 6 bases and J by 7 bases, leaving 10 bases between them. CDR3 DNA: TGTGCCAGCAGCTCGTGGGAGGAGCAGTACTTC. It specifies CASSSWEEQYF.